This T cell receptor (beta chain) was sequenced for a study of vaccination and CD4 T cells after COVID-19. Across the whole study: Taking of post-vaccine samples occurred a median approximately 70 days after dose two (range 14 to 241).

Described time point: late sampling 161 to 241 days after vaccination in three convalescent patients. As for treatment: roughly ten-day PBMC culture with coronavirus spike peptide pools or control peptides (ViraFEST assay). With approximately 10 ug/ml peptide pools and around 9 IU/ml IL-2, PBMCs were cultured at 1.5 million to 2 million per well. Cultured CD4+ T cells had their DNA profiled by the Oncomine TCR Beta short-read assay. TCRdb redid the calling of the PCR reads with MiXCR, one entry per CDR3 protein. This repertoire shows more than 15,000 distinct CDR3 sequences, 54% found once; its top ten account for 16%. In the case of this clonotype: Its target is not known.

Study results and limitations: Among reactive clones from convalescent patients, a median about 83% appeared only post-vaccination.

From germline, CDR1 is MRHNA and CDR2 SNTAGT. V was cut by 8 bases and J by 2 bases, with 19 bases left in between. The CDR3 is 16 residues long. The receptor's source is a human donor who had recovered from COVID-19. The source was CD4+ T cells from blood, cultured in vitro, collected about 7 months after SARS-CoV-2 vaccination. The rearrangement links TRBV6-4 to TRBJ1-5; D ambiguous. CDR3 loop: CASGPPDSACNQPQHF. As DNA, the CDR3 is TGTGCCAGCGGACCACCAGACTCCGCCTGCAATCAGCCCCAGCATTTT.